This TCR beta chain was observed in a study of T cell responses to AZD1222 COVID-19 vaccine. Whole-study findings and limits: CD4 TCRs associated with vaccination spanned spike, dominating at 160-218 and 743-854. Breadth and depth of Spike-specific TCRs rose after two AZD1222 doses. Most donors were white British and more were female, and clonal diversity was possibly underestimated.

Clones were sequenced by immunoSEQ multiplex PCR, and TCRdb holds only the in-frame ones, with some missing. The data contain approximately 150,000 clones, approximately 90% of them seen just once; the ten biggest clones take up roughly 2%. This CDR3 spans 15 amino acids. CDR1 and CDR2 from the germline V gene are MNHEY and SMNVEV (reference sequence). The ends were cut back, 7 bases at V and 2 bases at J, with 16 bases in the middle. Comment on this clone: The antigen remains unidentified.

The V gene is TRBV27, the J gene TRBJ2-3; D remains ambiguous. The receptor comes from an adult in good health. This material consisted of peripheral blood, taken on day 0 of AZD1222 vaccination. CDR3 sequence: CASTPRGYHTDTQYF. The CDR3 nucleotides read TGTGCCAGCACCCCGCGAGGCTACCACACAGATACGCAGTATTTT.